These 26 T cell receptor beta chains share one sample of origin, sequenced in a study of T cells in Graves' hyperthyroidism and ophthalmopathy. From RNA transcripts, TCR beta CDR3 regions were amplified. RT-PCR in the first round (using the HTBI primer set) targeted the TCR CDR3. One entry per CDR3 protein results from TCRdb running MiXCR on the multiplex PCR reads. The sample shows about 610,000 distinct CDR3 sequences, approximately 15% of them seen only once. Sample: blood. The receptors shown here come from a woman aged 40 to 50 with Graves' ophthalmopathy.

The sample holds many counts of this clonotype. The J gene is TRBJ1-1, the V gene TRBV6-5; TRBD1 is a possible D gene (5 bases). The germline gives CDR1 MNHEY, CDR2 SVGAGI. The V end was cut by 0 bases, the J end by 0 bases, with 8 bases between. The CDR3 covers 15 residues. The CDR3 sequence: CASSYSGAMNTEAFF. The CDR3 DNA reads TGTGCCAGCAGTTACTCAGGGGCCATGAACACTGAAGCTTTCTTT.

This chain links TRBV7-9 with TRBJ2-6; D remains ambiguous. Looked up from germline, CDR1 is SEHNR and CDR2 is FQNEAQ (reference sequence). Trimming took off 5 bases at V and 4 bases at J, with 6 bases between the two ends. The CDR3 spans 13 residues. CDR3 DNA: TGTGCCAGCAGCCGGCTAGGGGCCAACGTCCTGACTTTC. Translation gives CASSRLGANVLTF.

This clonotype has ten or more counts. The chain is built from TRBV6-2 or TRBV6-3 and TRBJ2-3, with TRBD2 identical over 10 bases. There are 15 residues in the CDR3. Trimming cost V 2 bases and J 4 bases; bases outside gene matches: 3. In germline, CDR1 is MNHEY, CDR2 SVGEGT. The CDR3 loop reads CASSYGAGGPDTQYF. The CDR3 DNA follows: TGTGCCAGCAGTTACGGAGCGGGGGGGCCAGATACGCAGTATTTT.

The CDR3 region has the DNA TGCGCCAGCAGTGAGTCCGGACTGAAAGTCTACGAGCAGTACTTC. This gives the protein CASSESGLKVYEQYF. The chain links TRBV10-2 to TRBJ2-7; the D gene is possibly TRBD2 (5 bases). V gave up 0 bases and J gave up 3 bases, with 12 bases separating them. The CDR3 contains 15 residues. From germline, CDR1 is WSHSY and CDR2 SAAADI.

CDR3: CASRAAQGASGELFF. The CDR3 nucleotides read TGTGCCAGCAGAGCGGCGCAGGGGGCCTCCGGGGAGCTGTTTTTT. This chain joins TRBV6-1 and TRBJ2-2; 8 bases align to TRBD1. The V gene end was trimmed by 6 bases and the J gene end by 6 bases; junction bases not matched to a gene: 9. The CDR3 has 15 amino acids. CDR1 and CDR2 (germline): MNHNS, SASEGT.

The chain combines TRBV29-1 with TRBJ1-1, with D tentatively TRBD1 (6 bases). This CDR3 is built from 15 residues. Looked up from germline, CDR1 is SQVTM and CDR2 is ANQGSEA. V was shortened by 6 bases and J by 3 bases, with 20 bases between the two germline ends. CDR3: CSVSGPGGLDTEAFF. CDR3 coding DNA: TGCAGCGTCTCGGGGCCCGGGGGCCTGGACACTGAAGCTTTCTTT. Using reference TRBV29-1 and TRBJ1-1 for the parts outside the CDR3, the full variable domain is SAVISQKPSRDICQRGTSLTIQCQVDSQVTMMFWYRQQPGQSLTLIATANQGSEATYESGFVIDKFPISRPNLTFSTLTVSNMSPEDSSIYLCSVSGPGGLDTEAFFGQGTRLTVV.

This clonotype appeared many times. The rearrangement joins TRBV2 to TRBJ2-7; 9 bases match TRBD1. Germline V gene lookup returns CDR1 SNHLY and CDR2 FYNNEI. The CDR3 runs to 14 residues. The trim removed 6 bases at V and 4 bases at J, leaving 7 bases unmatched. Written as DNA, the CDR3 is TGTGCCAGCAGAGTCGGACAGGGGCGATACGAGCAGTACTTC. Amino acids: CASRVGQGRYEQYF.

A note on this clonotype: A read error may account for a junction end that differs from germline. The chain employs TRBV5-1 and TRBJ2-3; D may be TRBD2 (5 bases). CDR1 and CDR2 (germline): SGHRS, YFSETQ. The CDR3 is 15 residues long. The CDR3 spells CASSPPERGTDTQYF. The CDR3, as DNA: TGTGCCAGCAGCCCCCCTGAGAGGGGCACAGATACGCAGTATTTT.

There are many counts of this clonotype. The CDR3 DNA reads TGCGCCAGCAGCTTGGCCTCGCTTCGATCTAGCACAGATACGCAGTATTTT. It encodes CASSLASLRSSTDTQYF. The rearrangement joins TRBV5-1 to TRBJ2-3, with D uncertain. With 0 bases removed from V and 0 bases from J, the gap between germline ends came to 14 bases. This CDR3 has 17 residues. Germline lookup yields CDR1 SGHRS and CDR2 YFSETQ.

Only a few counts were recorded for this clonotype. This sequence joins TRBV4-1 and TRBJ2-5; 13 bases are shared with TRBD2. V shed 4 bases, J shed 3 bases, and the junction held 2 bases outside the gene matches. Looked up from germline, CDR1 is MGHRA and CDR2 is YSYEKL. The CDR3 has 15 residues. The CDR3 spells CASSLGLAGEETQYF. The CDR3 DNA reads as TGCGCCAGCAGCCTCGGACTAGCGGGGGAAGAGACCCAGTACTTC.

This clonotype was seen repeatedly, ten times or more. The genes are TRBV18 and TRBJ2-2; D is possibly TRBD2 (5 bases). V was pared by 5 bases and J by 4 bases, with 11 bases between. Germline CDR1 is KGHSH and CDR2 is LQKENI. The CDR3 has 14 residues. The CDR3 is CASSEERTTGELFF. Here the CDR3 DNA reads TGTGCCAGCTCAGAGGAGCGGACCACCGGGGAGCTGTTTTTT.

For this clonotype: A read error may be the cause here, since a much bigger clone is one base away. This sequence joins TRBV20-1 and TRBJ1-2; tentative D call: TRBD1 (5 bases). Germline V gives CDR1 DFQATT, CDR2 SNEGSKA (reference sequence). The CDR3 loop spans 15 amino acids. DNA of the CDR3: TGCAGTGCTAGAGGGCTGGGGACGGTAAACTATGGCTACATCTTC. Amino acid sequence: CSARGLGTVNYGYIF.

J is TRBJ2-2 and V is TRBV7-8, with D unresolved. The CDR3 has 14 residues. V shed 2 bases and J shed 5 bases, with 9 bases lying between them. From germline, CDR1 is SGHVS and CDR2 FQNEAQ. For the CDR3, the DNA is TGTGCCAGCAGCTTAAATGCGGATACCGGGGAGCTGTTTTTT. It encodes CASSLNADTGELFF.

This clonotype was found many times. The genes are TRBV7-8 and TRBJ2-5; 10 positions match TRBD1. This CDR3 is built from 15 residues. Trimming removed 5 bases from V and 5 bases from J; junction bases left unmatched: 8. CDR1 and CDR2 from the germline V gene are SGHVS and FQNEAQ. CDR3 DNA sequence: TGTGCCAGCAGCCCAGAGACAGGGGGCAGGGAGACCCAGTACTTC. As protein: CASSPETGGRETQYF.

There are many counts of this clonotype. This sequence joins TRBV5-5 and TRBJ1-2; D uncertain. The CDR3 sequence is 14 residues long. Germline V gives CDR1 SGHKS, CDR2 YYEKEE (reference sequence). Trimming removed 4 bases from V and 6 bases from J, with 16 bases in between. As DNA, the CDR3 is TGTGCCAGCAGCACCGGGTACGGGTTCAATGGCTACACCTTC. The encoded protein is CASSTGYGFNGYTF. Using reference TRBV5-5 and TRBJ1-2 for the parts outside the CDR3, the full variable domain is DAGVTQSPTHLIKTRGQQVTLRCSPISGHKSVSWYQQVLGQGPQFIFQYYEKEERGRGNFPDRFSARQFPNYSSELNVNALLLGDSALYLCASSTGYGFNGYTFGSGTRLTVV.

This clonotype was counted a few times. The chain couples TRBV19 to TRBJ2-7, with TRBD2 identical over 8 bases. Germline CDR1 LNHDA, CDR2 SQIVND (reference sequence). The CDR3 loop spans 15 amino acids. With V trimmed by 4 bases and J by 6 bases, 11 bases remained unmatched. The CDR3 is CASSRGEAGEREQYF. CDR3 DNA sequence: TGTGCCAGTAGTAGGGGGGAAGCGGGAGAACGCGAGCAGTACTTC.

This sequence joins TRBV29-1 and TRBJ2-1; the D gene is possibly TRBD2 (6 bases). This CDR3 has 15 residues. Germline V gene lookup returns CDR1 SQVTM and CDR2 ANQGSEA. Between the trimmed V and J ends, which lost 2 bases and 1 base, there was a span of 12 bases. CDR3 DNA: TGCAGCGTTGAAAAATTTAGCGGATCCTACAATGAGCAGTTCTTC. Translating gives CSVEKFSGSYNEQFF.

This clonotype was counted a few times. The rearrangement joins TRBV4-1 to TRBJ2-5; D possibly corresponds to TRBD2 (6 bases). The CDR3 spans 20 residues. The V gene lost 2 bases and the J gene lost 3 bases, with 28 bases spanning the gap. The germline V gene encodes CDR1 MGHRA and CDR2 YSYEKL. CDR3 protein: CASSQLKGSSGGRGEETQYF. Here the CDR3 DNA reads TGCGCCAGCAGCCAATTAAAGGGCTCCTCTGGAGGGAGAGGTGAAGAGACCCAGTACTTC.

This clonotype was detected ten times or more. J is TRBJ1-5 and V is TRBV2; 9 positions match TRBD1. V trimming: 5 bases; J trimming: 8 bases; junction bases outside the gene matches: 7. Germline loops: CDR1 SNHLY, CDR2 FYNNEI. The CDR3 has 14 residues. CDR3 nucleotide sequence: TGTGCCAGCAGTTCTACAGGGGGCGGCGAGCCCCAGCATTTT. Its translation is CASSSTGGGEPQHF.

V is TRBV11-2 and J is TRBJ2-2; a possible D gene is TRBD2 (5 bases). CDR1 is SGHAT and CDR2 is FQNNGV in the germline V gene. The CDR3 has 14 amino acids. V lost 1 base to trimming and J lost 7 bases, with 10 bases between them. The CDR3 DNA reads TGTGCCAGCAGCTTAGGGGGAGTGGGCGGGGAGCTGTTTTTT. It yields the protein CASSLGGVGGELFF.

The chain couples TRBV7-3 to TRBJ2-1; 7 bases are a match to TRBD1. V shed 5 bases and J 4 bases; nucleotides not matched to a gene: 14. Germline loops: CDR1 SGHTA, CDR2 FQGTGA. The CDR3 loop spans 17 amino acids. DNA of the CDR3: TGTGCCAGCAGCCCCCGGGCCGTCGGGACAGCTTACAATGAGCAGTTCTTC. It yields the protein CASSPRAVGTAYNEQFF.

The chain is built from TRBV13 and TRBJ2-7; D not resolved. The V gene's germline CDR1 is PRHDT and CDR2 FYEKMQ (reference sequence). Trimming took off 5 bases at V and 1 base at J, with 18 bases between the two ends. The CDR3 is 16 amino acids. CDR3 sequence (DNA): TGTGCCAGCAGCGGGTTTTCGCGTTTTGGGTCCTACGAGCAGTACTTC. Translated, it gives CASSGFSRFGSYEQYF. The complete variable domain, with remaining parts taken from reference TRBV13 and TRBJ2-7, reads AAGVIQSPRHLIKEKRETATLKCYPIPRHDTVYWYQQGPGQDPQFLISFYEKMQSDKGSIPDRFSAQQFSDYHSELNMSSLELGDSALYFCASSGFSRFGSYEQYFGPGTRLTVT.

This clonotype has only a few counts. The rearrangement links TRBV5-4 to TRBJ2-3; TRBD2 agrees at 14 bases. J was trimmed by 1 base and V by 3 bases; bases with no gene match: 4. Germline assignment: CDR1 SGHNT and CDR2 YYREEE (reference sequence). This CDR3 comprises 17 residues. The CDR3 loop reads CASSSLTSGGGTDTQYF. The CDR3 DNA follows: TGTGCCAGCAGCTCTTTGACTAGCGGGGGGGGCACAGATACGCAGTATTTT.

At least ten counts were recorded for this clonotype. The chain recombines TRBV20-1 with TRBJ2-3; 7 nucleotides agree with TRBD1. This CDR3 is built from 16 residues. Germline CDR1 reads DFQATT; CDR2 reads SNEGSKA (reference sequence). The V segment lost 5 bases and the J segment 6 bases; nucleotides outside the gene matches: 17. CDR3 residues: CSAPVPDGTVGDTQYF. Here the CDR3 DNA reads TGCAGTGCTCCTGTCCCGGACGGGACAGTGGGGGATACGCAGTATTTT.

This clonotype was seen repeatedly, ten times or more. V usage is TRBV29-1 and J usage is TRBJ2-7; D ambiguous. V dropped 4 bases and J dropped 6 bases, with 19 bases sitting between them. The V gene's germline CDR1 is SQVTM and CDR2 ANQGSEA. CDR3 length equals 14 residues. The CDR3 loop reads CSVVENPGVGEQYF. The CDR3 DNA is TGCAGCGTTGTGGAAAATCCGGGCGTAGGCGAGCAGTACTTC.

As regards this clonotype: One base away lies a much larger clone, so this may be a sequencing read error. Since no conserved phenylalanine or tryptophan closes the CDR3, a read error is the likely cause. The rearrangement joins TRBV12-3 or TRBV12-4 to TRBJ2-1, with 9 bases matching TRBD1. The J segment lost 0 bases and the V segment lost 7 bases, leaving 4 bases of the junction unmatched. CDR3 length equals 15 residues. The CDR3 protein is CASTLDRGSYNEQFS. DNA of the CDR3: TGTGCCAGCACCCTGGACAGGGGCTCCTACAATGAGCAGTTCTCC.